Listed below are T cell receptor beta chains from one sample, sequenced in a study of OX40 agonist ivuxolimab in advanced cancers. TCRdb keeps only in-frame clones here, not all; method: immunoSEQ multiplex PCR. The sample has roughly 60,000 clones, 80% to 95% seen once. Here the sequenced sample was CD4+ or CD8+ T cells sorted from blood, taken in a trial of the OX40 agonist ivuxolimab. Receptors were obtained from an adult with an advanced solid tumor such as melanoma, head and neck, liver or kidney cancer. Each CDR3 is given with its conserved first and last residue. D genes are given only for firm matches.

v_call: TRBV11-1; d_call: TRBD2; j_call: TRBJ2-7; cdr3_aa: CASSHSPGGQYF
v_call: TRBV4-1; d_call: -; j_call: TRBJ2-7; cdr3_aa: CASSQGGRQYF
v_call: TRBV9; d_call: -; j_call: TRBJ2-5; cdr3_aa: CASSEGSQETQYF
v_call: TRBV27; d_call: TRBD1; j_call: TRBJ1-2; cdr3_aa: CASSPETGPHYGYTF
v_call: TRBV29-1; d_call: -; j_call: TRBJ2-2; cdr3_aa: CSVTGTSTGELFF
v_call: TRBV7-2; d_call: TRBD1; j_call: TRBJ2-3; cdr3_aa: CASSFVQGLADTQYF
v_call: TRBV5-5; d_call: -; j_call: TRBJ1-5; cdr3_aa: CASSLSSNQPQHF
v_call: TRBV28; d_call: -; j_call: TRBJ1-2; cdr3_aa: CASSLYAGASSGYTF
v_call: TRBV2; d_call: -; j_call: TRBJ2-1; cdr3_aa: CASREGDTVHNEQFF
v_call: TRBV13; d_call: -; j_call: TRBJ1-1; cdr3_aa: CASSLGEGAATEAFF
v_call: TRBV7-9; d_call: -; j_call: TRBJ1-2; cdr3_aa: CATDGGDYGYTF
v_call: TRBV7-6; d_call: -; j_call: TRBJ1-1; cdr3_aa: CASSLGTGMNTEAFF
v_call: TRBV7-6; d_call: TRBD2; j_call: TRBJ2-1; cdr3_aa: CASSLEASGNEQFF
v_call: TRBV7-2; d_call: -; j_call: TRBJ2-1; cdr3_aa: CASSHQPGDNEQFF
v_call: TRBV10-1; d_call: -; j_call: TRBJ2-5; cdr3_aa: CASSETGLEETQYF
v_call: TRBV29-1; d_call: -; j_call: TRBJ1-5; cdr3_aa: CSVGIENSNQPQHF
v_call: TRBV30; d_call: -; j_call: TRBJ2-1; cdr3_aa: CAWRISGYNEQFF
v_call: TRBV19; d_call: -; j_call: TRBJ1-2; cdr3_aa: CASSMRGSNYGYTF
v_call: TRBV9; d_call: -; j_call: TRBJ1-4; cdr3_aa: CASSGGGSNEKLFF
v_call: TRBV19; d_call: -; j_call: TRBJ2-7; cdr3_aa: CASSTRIHTSEQYF
v_call: TRBV19; d_call: -; j_call: TRBJ2-7; cdr3_aa: CASSQGTYEQYF
v_call: TRBV2; d_call: -; j_call: TRBJ2-3; cdr3_aa: CASSEPRGWYTQYF
v_call: TRBV29-1; d_call: TRBD2; j_call: TRBJ2-1; cdr3_aa: CSVVSGSSEVYEQFF